These 10 T cell receptor beta chains were sequenced from one sample in a study of control samples from healthy donors and cancer patients (TCRdb year 2020). Receptor libraries were prepared by the immunoSEQ multiplex PCR assay. In TCRdb, the immuneACCESS table is reduced to in-frame sequences with V and J assigned. These tables do not hold every clone; where another copy was compared, an unresolved V gene accounts for under half, and the others remain unexplained. This sample holds roughly 90,000 clones; about 89% were observed only once. The top ten constitute about 8.6% of the sample. The source material was PBMCs. These receptors all stem from a woman between 50 and 59 years old with colorectal cancer.

V and J are TRBV10-1 and TRBJ1-6; D call uncertain. CDR1 and CDR2 from the germline V gene are WNHNN and SYGVQD (reference sequence). The V and J ends lost 2 bases and 7 bases respectively, with 21 bases between them. The length of the CDR3 is 18 residues. The CDR3 bases are TGCGCCAGCAGTGAGCCGACTCTGACCTTCTTGGGGAATTCACCCCTCCACTTT. Translation: CASSEPTLTFLGNSPLHF.

The chain uses TRBV7-2 and TRBJ2-2, with a tentative D call TRBD2 (5 bases). The CDR3 runs to 15 residues. In germline, CDR1 is SGHTA, CDR2 FQGNSA. Trimming took off 2 bases at V and 4 bases at J, with 11 bases between the two ends. The CDR3: CASSLSRTLTGELFF. CDR3 sequence (DNA): TGTGCCAGCAGCTTATCAAGGACTCTCACCGGGGAGCTGTTTTTT.

The chain links TRBV11-3 to TRBJ2-1, with D possibly matching TRBD2 (5 bases). This CDR3 contains 13 residues. Trimming pared 3 bases from V and 7 bases from J, leaving 10 bases between. CDR1 and CDR2 from the germline V gene are SGHNT and YENEEA. The CDR3 DNA follows: TGTGCCAGCAGCTTGAAGAGAGGGAATGAGCAGTTCTTC. Encoded protein: CASSLKRGNEQFF.

In its sample, this clone is medium-sized (0.01 to 0.1%). The chain joins TRBV7-6 to TRBJ2-2; no clear D. Germline V gives CDR1 SGHVS, CDR2 FNYEAQ. The V end lost 1 base, the J end lost 1 base, and 16 bases lay between the germline ends. The CDR3 spans 18 residues. CDR3 in amino acids: CASSLEVVTPWNTGELFF. CDR3 bases: TGTGCCAGCAGCTTAGAGGTCGTGACACCGTGGAACACCGGGGAGCTGTTTTTT.

Here the CDR3 reads CASGSRDRGLTDTQYF. The CDR3 bases are TGTGCCAGCGGGTCCCGGGACAGGGGACTGACAGATACGCAGTATTTT. The rearrangement links TRBV7-8 to TRBJ2-3, with 10 nucleotides matching TRBD1. The germline gives CDR1 SGHVS, CDR2 FQNEAQ. CDR3 length: 16 residues. The trim removed 8 bases at V and 3 bases at J, leaving 11 bases unmatched.

The V call is TRBV4-1, the J call TRBJ2-1; 12 nucleotides align to TRBD1. The CDR3 is made up of 18 amino acids. The V gene's germline CDR1 is MGHRA and CDR2 YSYEKL. V lost 2 bases, J lost 4 bases, and 9 bases stayed unmatched. In nucleotides, the CDR3 is TGCGCCAGCAGCCAATCCCGCGGGACAGGGGGCTTGTACAATGAGCAGTTCTTC. Its translation: CASSQSRGTGGLYNEQFF.

The chain couples TRBV5-1 to TRBJ2-3; D assignment may be TRBD1 or TRBD2 (5 bases each). CDR1 and CDR2 (germline): SGHRS, YFSETQ. Trimming took off 0 bases at V and 5 bases at J, with 13 bases between the two ends. The CDR3 loop spans 15 amino acids. For the CDR3, the DNA is TGCGCCAGCAGCTTGGTCGGGACGCTCGTAGATACGCAGTATTTT. Protein: CASSLVGTLVDTQYF.

This clone was observed a handful of times. CDR3 bases: TGCGCCAGCAGCCCGGCCGGGTCTCTATACGAGCAGTACGTC. The encoded protein is CASSPAGSLYEQYV. This chain links TRBV5-1 with TRBJ2-7; unclear D gene. CDR3 length: 14 residues. Trimming pared 4 bases from V and 4 bases from J, leaving 15 bases between. In germline, CDR1 is SGHRS, CDR2 YFSETQ.

The rearrangement uses TRBV7-2 and TRBJ1-2; TRBD1 might be the D (6 bases). Trimming pared 5 bases from V and 4 bases from J, leaving 11 bases between. Germline assignment: CDR1 SGHTA and CDR2 FQGNSA. CDR3 size: 13 residues. The CDR3 DNA reads TGTGCCAGCAGCCCCAGGGGATTCTATGGCTACACCTTC. Translating gives CASSPRGFYGYTF.

The rearrangement uses TRBV4-3 and TRBJ1-2; the D gene is possibly TRBD1 (6 bases). This CDR3 is built from 16 residues. The germline V and J ends were trimmed by 3 bases and 4 bases, with 18 bases remaining between them. CDR1 and CDR2 (germline): LGHNA, YSLEER. The CDR3 here is CASSQGWGGSGYGYTF. The DNA for the CDR3 is TGCGCCAGCAGCCAGGGGTGGGGGGGCTCTGGCTATGGCTACACCTTC.